This TCR beta chain comes out of a study of shared clonotypes between healthy human individuals. Findings and caveats of the study: Compared with memory subsets, naive subsets generally had larger estimated richness. Clonotype sharing among donors was expected to depend on sequencing depth. A reduction in generation probabilities was seen for non-shared clonotypes relative to those shared by all four donors.

The protocol was immunoSEQ multiplex PCR, while the TCRdb copy is restricted to in-frame clones and leaves out a portion. Of 600,000 to 750,000 clones in the sample, less than 95% are singletons; the top ten hold 34%. About this clone itself: No antigen is known for it.

CDR3 length: 17 amino acids. Looked up from germline, CDR1 is MGHRA and CDR2 is YSYEKL. With 0 bases removed from V and 0 bases from J, the gap between germline ends came to 12 bases. Sequencing was performed on memory CD8+ T cells from PBMCs. Subset described: CD45RO+ cells pooled with CCR7-negative TemRA cells. The chain combines TRBV4-1 with TRBJ1-3; D is unresolved. The TCR originated in a man aged 18-30 years in good health. Some clones in this sample may be carry-over from other donors' samples. The CDR3 sequence: CASSQDNGRSSGNTIYF. As DNA, the CDR3 is TGCGCCAGCAGCCAAGACAATGGCCGATCCTCTGGAAACACCATATATTTT.